This T cell receptor (beta chain) was observed in a study of post-analysis software for immune sequencing data. Study-wide background: The disease courses spanned relapsing-remitting, secondary progressive and progressive-relapsing forms of multiple sclerosis.

CDR3 size: 13 residues. Germline lookup yields CDR1 WSHSY and CDR2 SAAADI. V dropped 0 bases and J dropped 4 bases, with 7 bases sitting between them. Unique molecular identifiers tagged the TCR beta cDNA libraries. TCRdb re-called the PCR reads with MiXCR, one entry per CDR3 protein. The data show some 690,000 distinct CDR3 sequences, roughly 27% seen once. Regarding this clonotype: The antigen remains unidentified.

Study results and caveats: TRBV5-6, TRBV5-1 and TRBV20-1 belonged to a set of roughly five TRBV segments that were more frequent in patients than controls.

This receptor was identified in a girl aged 10-17 years with multiple sclerosis. This chain links TRBV10-2 with TRBJ2-7, with D perhaps matching TRBD1 (6 bases). Specimen: blood. CDR3 DNA sequence: TGCGCCAGCAGTGAGTCAGGGGGTTACGAGCAGTACTTC. Amino acids: CASSESGGYEQYF.